These T cell receptor beta chains were read from a single sample in a study of blood T cells in healthy people across ages. TCRdb independently ran MiXCR on the 5' RACE reads; one entry per CDR3 protein. The repertoire consists of over a million distinct CDR3 sequences, with approximately 38% occurring once and the leading ten covering 7% to 9%. Sequencing was performed on blood. The receptors shown here come from a woman younger than 30 in good health. Both conserved end residues are part of each CDR3.

J gene | V gene | CDR3 protein
TRBJ2-1 | TRBV7-2 | CASSLLGTDEQFF
TRBJ2-3 | TRBV6-2/TRBV6-3 | CASSYTQRRNTQYF
TRBJ2-5 | TRBV5-1 | CASSLPAGGGETQYF
TRBJ2-3 | TRBV29-1 | CSVKGVAAVDTQYF
TRBJ2-1 | TRBV4-1 | CASSLAEGNNEQFF
TRBJ1-2 | TRBV29-1 | CSVGQGKSYYGYTF
TRBJ2-5 | TRBV18 | CASSPQAFNQETQYF
TRBJ2-5 | TRBV5-1 | CASRNPPGETQYF
TRBJ2-2 | TRBV12-3/TRBV12-4 | CASSGPHGQSPNTGELFF
TRBJ2-7 | TRBV12-3/TRBV12-4 | CASSFRQGVDYEQYF
TRBJ2-7 | TRBV3-1 | CASSRANGGAYEQYF
TRBJ2-7 | TRBV20-1 | CSATRTGDYEQYF
TRBJ1-2 | TRBV28 | CASSLGVSAGYTF
TRBJ2-5 | TRBV7-9 | CASSDSQGARETQYF
TRBJ2-1 | TRBV6-1 | CASSESLGGSYNEQFF
TRBJ1-2 | TRBV29-1 | CSVGDDTLACGYTF
TRBJ2-1 | TRBV7-9 | CASSTERGLEYNEQFF
. | TRBV7-9 | CASSPQFGQAPGKNIQYF
TRBJ2-1 | TRBV6-2/TRBV6-3 | CASSYSTSGAVYNEQFF
TRBJ1-2 | TRBV5-1 | CASSALGQLNYGYTF
TRBJ2-3 | TRBV21-1 | CASSMPPSGRASENQYF
TRBJ1-2 | TRBV7-9 | CASSVSGGEGYTF
TRBJ2-5 | TRBV4-2 | CASSQEIEGAGLPQYF
TRBJ2-1 | TRBV10-3 | CAISESAGMGDEQFF
TRBJ2-3 | TRBV20-1 | CSARSSGSSTDTQYF
TRBJ2-7 | TRBV5-1 | CASSLEYGRDLDEQYF
TRBJ1-1 | TRBV20-1 | CSARDSSANTEAFF
TRBJ2-5 | TRBV20-1 | CSAGTSGGQETQYF
TRBJ2-3 | TRBV7-7 | CASSPGQFTDTQYF
TRBJ1-1 | TRBV10-3 | CAISPGGGSTEAFF
TRBJ2-1 | TRBV7-2 | CASSLQGTNYNEQFF
TRBJ2-7 | TRBV4-3 | CASSQGTSGVSYEQYF
TRBJ1-2 | TRBV27 | CASSLSSLTGFYGYTF
TRBJ2-5 | TRBV29-1 | CSARDPGGTQYF
TRBJ2-5 | TRBV11-2 | CASSLEVSGMRVTQYF
TRBJ2-3 | TRBV29-1 | CSVERLESTDTQYF
TRBJ2-4 | TRBV6-2/TRBV6-3 | CASSTGGAGQNIQYF